This T cell receptor beta chain was sequenced for a study of control samples from healthy donors and cancer patients. This clone was recorded once. Assay used: immunoSEQ multiplex PCR; TCRdb lists only in-frame clones, some missing. The sample contains more than 95,000 clones, roughly 92% of which appear only once. The receptor comes from an elderly man with head and neck cancer. The sample was PBMCs.

CDR3 sequence reads: CASSLGSGGSSYNEQFF. The CDR3 DNA reads TGTGCCAGCAGCTTGGGTAGCGGGGGGAGCTCCTACAATGAGCAGTTCTTC. V is TRBV7-6 and J is TRBJ2-1; TRBD2 matches at 10 bases. J lost 0 bases, V lost 3 bases, and 5 bases had no gene match. In germline, CDR1 is SGHVS, CDR2 FNYEAQ. CDR3 length: 17 amino acids.